The clone carrying this TCR beta chain came up many times. This record comes from a study of molecular identifiers for immune sequencing clone quantification. TCRdb ran MiXCR on the PCR reads and lists one entry per CDR3 protein. Found here are under 100,000 distinct CDR3 sequences, roughly 23% of them singletons; the top ten hold roughly 0.76%. This CDR3 region has 16 residues. V dropped 5 bases and J dropped 6; count of bases not matched to a gene: 15. The specimen sequenced was naive CD8+ T cells from blood, with Jurkat cell RNA spiked in. Indicated subset: FACS-sorted CD8+CD4-CCR7+CD45RA+ naive T cells. This sequence joins TRBV12-3 or TRBV12-4 and TRBJ2-7; 8 bases match TRBD1. The TCR sequence derives from a human donor in good health. Some libraries in this study had Jurkat cell RNA spiked in. CDR3 sequence: CASSPSWDRRKGEQYF. In DNA, the CDR3 is TGTGCCAGCAGTCCCTCCTGGGACAGGAGGAAGGGCGAGCAGTACTTC.